This TCR beta chain was retrieved from a study of T cells in localized non-small cell lung cancer. Study-wide results and caveats: Among the top 100 tumor clones, a median roughly 57 appeared in adjacent lung. Uninvolved adjacent lung had more T cell clonality than any other tissue, topping tumor. With higher T cell density in blood came longer overall survival.

About this clone: What it recognizes is unknown.

Trimming removed 2 bases from V and 5 bases from J, with 10 bases in between. The CDR3 totals 13 residues. Germline CDR1 and CDR2: KGHSH and LQKENI. Sequencing was performed with immunoSEQ multiplex PCR; in TCRdb, only in-frame clones are kept and a portion is missing. Here the sample spans about 40,000 clones, approximately 86% being singletons. The source material was peripheral blood, sampled before any cancer treatment. The receptor was isolated from a man aged 18 to 49 with stage I lung adenocarcinoma. The chain combines TRBV18 with TRBJ2-7, with no clear D. CDR3 in amino acids: CASSPLDIHEQYF. For the CDR3, the DNA is TGTGCCAGCTCACCATTAGACATCCACGAGCAGTACTTC.